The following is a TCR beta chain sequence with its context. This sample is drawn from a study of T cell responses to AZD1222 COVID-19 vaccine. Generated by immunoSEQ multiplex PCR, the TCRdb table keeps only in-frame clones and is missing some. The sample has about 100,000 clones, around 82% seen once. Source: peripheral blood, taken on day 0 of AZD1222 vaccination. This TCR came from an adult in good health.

For the CDR3, the DNA is TGTGCCAGCAGCCCGTCATCCCTCTACGAGCAGTACTTC. Translating gives CASSPSSLYEQYF. The chain couples TRBV6-5 to TRBJ2-7; D ambiguous. CDR1 is MNHEY and CDR2 is SVGAGI in the germline V gene. There are 13 residues in the CDR3. Trimming removed 6 bases from V and 3 bases from J, with 12 bases in between.